What follows are 25 T cell receptor beta chains derived from one specimen sequenced in a study of human T cells and chemical hapten exposure. In TCRdb, the RACE reads were re-called with MiXCR into one record per CDR3 protein. The sample comprises roughly 380,000 distinct CDR3 sequences, over 6% of which are singletons, and less than 6.5% rests with the top ten. Regarding time point: patch test 2, 6 weeks after DPC sensitization. Regarding treatment: therapeutic diphenylcyclopropenone sensitization with weekly scalp DPC. The sample consisted of whole blood, taken in connection with sensitization to the hapten diphenylcyclopropenone (DPC). The receptors stem from a woman between 18 and 29 years old with alopecia areata. Some clones in this sample may be carry-over from other donors' samples.

This chain uses TRBV10-3 with TRBJ2-7; TRBD1 is a possible D gene (5 bases). Between the trimmed V and J ends, which lost 4 bases and 5 bases, there was a span of 15 bases. The germline V gene encodes CDR1 ENHRY and CDR2 SYGVKD. CDR3 length: 14 amino acids. This chain's CDR3 is CAISVRRVDDEQYF. CDR3 nucleotide sequence: TGTGCCATCAGTGTCCGCAGGGTTGACGACGAGCAGTACTTC.

This clonotype was picked up many times. This chain joins TRBV5-1 and TRBJ2-7, with TRBD1 identical over 9 bases. From germline, CDR1 is SGHRS and CDR2 YFSETQ. V trimming: 4 bases; J trimming: 2 bases; junction bases outside the gene matches: 4. The CDR3 runs to 14 residues. The CDR3 is CASSAGTGTYEQYF. CDR3 nucleotides: TGCGCCAGCAGCGCCGGGACAGGGACCTACGAGCAGTACTTC.

This clonotype was detected many times. The chain links TRBV6-2 or TRBV6-3 to TRBJ1-1, with D possibly being TRBD1 (5 bases). Trimming removed 4 bases at V and 4 bases at J, with 13 bases between. The germline gives CDR1 MNHEY, CDR2 SVGEGT. CDR3 length equals 14 residues. CDR3 in amino acids: CASSLGRAFTEAFF. The CDR3 bases are TGTGCCAGCAGTTTGGGCAGGGCTTTCACTGAAGCTTTCTTT.

Ten or more counts support this clonotype. The chain carries TRBV4-2 and TRBJ1-6, with 8 positions matching TRBD1. V was clipped by 4 bases and J by 7 bases; unmatched bases: 9. The CDR3 has 16 residues. CDR1 LGHNA and CDR2 YNFKEQ come from the germline V gene. CDR3 region: CASSPEGRQGNSPLHF. For the CDR3, the DNA is TGTGCCAGCAGCCCCGAAGGACGACAGGGGAATTCACCCCTCCACTTT.

This rearrangement joins TRBV12-3 or TRBV12-4 to TRBJ2-3; D gene unclear. The CDR3 length is 15 residues. V gave up 4 bases and J gave up 0 bases, with 11 bases separating them. In nucleotides, the CDR3 is TGTGCCAGCAGTTACTGGAGCGCTAGCACAGATACGCAGTATTTT. Its protein is CASSYWSASTDTQYF.

This clonotype has ten or more counts. V is TRBV5-6 and J is TRBJ2-6, with D possibly matching TRBD2 (5 bases). Per the germline V gene, CDR1 is SGHDT and CDR2 is YYEEEE. Trimming took 3 bases from V and 4 from J, leaving 11 bases between them. This CDR3 is built from 15 residues. DNA of the CDR3: TGTGCCAGCAGCTCAACGGGAAGGGGGGCCAACGTCCTGACTTTC. This sequence encodes CASSSTGRGANVLTF.

This chain joins TRBV14 and TRBJ2-2; D tentatively reads TRBD1 or TRBD2 (6 bases each). Germline V gene lookup returns CDR1 SGHDN and CDR2 FVKESK. With 3 bases removed from V and 2 bases from J, the gap between germline ends came to 13 bases. This CDR3 comprises 16 residues. CDR3 amino acids: CASSQLRDTNTGELFF. As DNA, the CDR3 is TGTGCCAGCAGCCAGCTGCGGGACACTAACACCGGGGAGCTGTTTTTT.

V and J are TRBV2 and TRBJ2-5; possible D gene TRBD1, 6 bases. CDR1 is SNHLY, CDR2 FYNNEI, per germline. The CDR3 covers 15 residues. V was shortened by 4 bases and J by 5 bases, with 17 bases between the two germline ends. DNA for the CDR3: TGTGCCAGCAGTGCTATGGGGGCTGGCTGGGAGACCCAGTACTTC. This encodes CASSAMGAGWETQYF.

This clonotype was counted many times. The chain couples TRBV12-3 or TRBV12-4 to TRBJ1-1; TRBD1 might be the D (6 bases). This CDR3 spans 14 amino acids. Trimming left V 3 bases short and J 4 bases short, with 12 bases between. The CDR3 DNA follows: TGTGCCAGCAGTTTCAGACAGGCTGGCACTGAAGCTTTCTTT. The encoded protein is CASSFRQAGTEAFF.

The CDR3 protein is CASIGAGGRHEQFF. The DNA of the CDR3 is TGTGCCAGCATAGGAGCGGGGGGGCGGCATGAGCAGTTCTTC. The rearrangement joins TRBV6-2 or TRBV6-3 to TRBJ2-1; TRBD2 agrees at 10 bases. The CDR3 is made up of 14 amino acids. Per germline, CDR1 MNHEY and CDR2 SVGEGT. V shed 7 bases, J shed 8 bases, and the junction held 8 bases outside the gene matches.

This clonotype was counted between two and nine times. The rearrangement joins TRBV12-3 or TRBV12-4 to TRBJ2-3, with D unresolved. Trimming stripped 2 bases from V and 3 bases from J, with 9 bases between. This CDR3 contains 14 residues. The CDR3, as DNA: TGTGCCAGCAGTTTAACCCTCAGGACAGATACGCAGTATTTT. Its protein product is CASSLTLRTDTQYF.

This clonotype was detected a few times. The chain has TRBV3-1 and TRBJ2-3, with 12 bases matching TRBD1. The V gene's germline CDR1 is LGHDT and CDR2 YNNKEL (reference sequence). This CDR3 has 17 residues. J gave up 7 bases and V 0 bases, and 8 bases lay outside the gene matches. In nucleotides, the CDR3 is TGTGCCAGCAGCCAAGAGGGGACAGGGGGCTTGAGGAATACGCAGTATTTT. It encodes CASSQEGTGGLRNTQYF.

Here the CDR3 reads CAISGTAGAYEQYF. CDR3 nucleotide sequence: TGTGCCATCAGTGGGACGGCTGGGGCCTACGAGCAGTACTTC. The V call is TRBV10-3, the J call TRBJ2-7; no definite D call. Germline V gene data show CDR1 as ENHRY and CDR2 as SYGVKD. The CDR3 spans 14 residues. V was clipped by 4 bases and J by 2 bases, with 12 bases between them.

In this sample, this clonotype turned up a few times. The chain links TRBV6-1 to TRBJ2-7; D may be TRBD1 (6 bases). V shed 1 base and J shed 3 bases, with 10 bases lying between them. CDR3 length equals 14 residues. Germline loops: CDR1 MNHNS, CDR2 SASEGT. The CDR3 coding sequence is TGTGCCAGCAGTGAAGTCGAGGGGGTCTACGAGCAGTACTTC. Translated: CASSEVEGVYEQYF.

This clonotype was detected ten times or more. The CDR3: CASSRELDEAFF. In DNA form, the CDR3 reads TGTGCCAGCTCCCGAGAGCTAGATGAAGCTTTCTTT. The V call is TRBV18, the J call TRBJ1-1; D unresolved. V lost 6 bases and J 7 bases, leaving 12 bases between the germline ends. The CDR3 is 12 amino acids. From germline, CDR1 is KGHSH and CDR2 LQKENI.

The DNA for the CDR3 is TGTGCCATCCTACAGGGTAATGAAAAACTGTTTTTT. It specifies CAILQGNEKLFF. This chain joins TRBV7-9 and TRBJ1-4; perhaps TRBD1 as D (6 bases). Germline CDR1 is SEHNR and CDR2 is FQNEAQ (reference sequence). Trimming left V 10 bases short and J 4 bases short, with 10 bases between. The CDR3 spans 12 residues.

This clonotype was seen a handful of times. CDR3 protein: CASTPGSNQPQHF. CDR3 nucleotides: TGTGCCAGCACACCAGGGAGCAATCAGCCCCAGCATTTT. The V gene is TRBV12-3 or TRBV12-4, the J gene TRBJ1-5; a possible D gene is TRBD1 (5 bases). V dropped 7 bases and J dropped 1 base, with 8 bases sitting between them. This CDR3 has 13 residues.

This clonotype appeared a few times. V and J are TRBV27 and TRBJ2-3, with D perhaps matching TRBD2 (7 bases). Germline CDR1 reads MNHEY; CDR2 reads SMNVEV (reference sequence). The CDR3 has 15 residues. V was trimmed by 6 bases and J by 4 bases, leaving 17 bases between them. The CDR3 DNA follows: TGTGCCAGCAGGAAGCCGGGGGGCCTGGCAGATACGCAGTATTTT. Translated, it gives CASRKPGGLADTQYF.

Worth noting for this clonotype: Given a much more abundant clone one base away, this may be a read error. The V and J genes are TRBV12-3 or TRBV12-4 and TRBJ2-2; weak D call: TRBD2 (5 bases). This CDR3 spans 13 amino acids. Here the CDR3 DNA reads TGTGCCAGCAGTTCTCGTGTTGCCGGGAAGCTGTTTTTT. This codes for CASSSRVAGKLFF.

In its sample, this clonotype was seen many times. The V and J genes are TRBV20-1 and TRBJ2-7; possible D gene TRBD2, 5 bases. Germline CDR1 reads DFQATT; CDR2 reads SNEGSKA (reference sequence). Between the trimmed V and J ends, which lost 2 bases and 1 base, there was a span of 15 bases. The CDR3 is 15 residues long. DNA for the CDR3: TGCAGTGCTAGACCCCCGGACTCTAGGTCCTACGAGCAGTACTTC. Translating gives CSARPPDSRSYEQYF.

This clonotype was counted many times. The chain carries TRBV6-6 and TRBJ1-1; TRBD1 aligns across 8 bases. CDR3 length equals 16 residues. V was clipped by 4 bases and J by 1 base; unmatched bases: 8. Germline CDR1 MNHNY, CDR2 SVGAGI (reference sequence). This CDR3 is CASSSSTTGANTEAFF. The DNA of the CDR3 is TGTGCCAGCAGTTCGTCTACGACAGGGGCGAACACTGAAGCTTTCTTT.

Many counts were recorded for this clonotype. V is TRBV6-6 and J is TRBJ1-5, with a tentative D call TRBD1 (5 bases). Looked up from germline, CDR1 is MNHNY and CDR2 is SVGAGI (reference sequence). V was shortened by 6 bases and J by 5 bases, with 11 bases between the two germline ends. The CDR3 spans 13 residues. The CDR3 here is CASSRGGDQPQHF. The CDR3 nucleotides read TGTGCCAGCAGCCGCGGGGGGGATCAGCCCCAGCATTTT.

The chain links TRBV6-5 to TRBJ2-5; no reliable D call. The V gene lost 2 bases and the J gene lost 3 bases, with 19 bases spanning the gap. Germline lookup yields CDR1 MNHEY and CDR2 SVGAGI. The CDR3 is made up of 17 amino acids. CDR3 DNA: TGTGCCAGCAGTTACGGGTTCGGGCAACCTGCGGAAGAGACCCAGTACTTC. Translated, it gives CASSYGFGQPAEETQYF.

The chain links TRBV12-3 or TRBV12-4 to TRBJ2-7; D ambiguous. V gave up 6 bases and J gave up 5 bases, with 14 bases separating them. This CDR3 has 13 residues. Here the CDR3 reads CASSHAGSHEQYF. The CDR3 DNA reads as TGTGCCAGCAGCCATGCTGGGTCCCACGAGCAGTACTTC.

The chain uses TRBV7-8 and TRBJ2-7; D perhaps matches TRBD2 (5 bases). This CDR3 spans 13 amino acids. Trimming pared 5 bases from V and 4 bases from J, leaving 12 bases between. Germline assignment: CDR1 SGHVS and CDR2 FQNEAQ. The CDR3 nucleotides are TGTGCCAGCAGCACTAACGGGGAATACGAGCAGTACTTC. Translated: CASSTNGEYEQYF. The full variable domain, in which reference TRBV7-8 and TRBJ2-7 provide the parts outside the CDR3, is GAGVSQSPRYKVAKRGQDVALRCDPISGHVSLFWYQQALGQGPEFLTYFQNEAQLDKSGLPSDRFFAERPEGSVSTLKIQRTQQEDSAVYLCASSTNGEYEQYFGPGTRLTVT.